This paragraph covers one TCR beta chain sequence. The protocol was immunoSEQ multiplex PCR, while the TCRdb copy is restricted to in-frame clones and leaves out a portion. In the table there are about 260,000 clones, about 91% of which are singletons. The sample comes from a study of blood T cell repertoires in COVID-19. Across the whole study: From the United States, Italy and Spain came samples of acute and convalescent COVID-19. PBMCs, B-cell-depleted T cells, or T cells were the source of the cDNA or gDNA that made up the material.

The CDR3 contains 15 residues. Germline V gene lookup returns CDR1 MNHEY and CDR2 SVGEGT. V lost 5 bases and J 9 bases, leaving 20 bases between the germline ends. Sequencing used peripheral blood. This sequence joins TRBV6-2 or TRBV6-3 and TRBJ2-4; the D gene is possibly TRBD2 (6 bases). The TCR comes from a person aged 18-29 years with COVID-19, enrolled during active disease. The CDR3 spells CASSSTGVGWSIQYF. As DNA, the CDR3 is TGTGCCAGCAGTAGTACGGGAGTCGGGTGGAGCATTCAGTACTTC.